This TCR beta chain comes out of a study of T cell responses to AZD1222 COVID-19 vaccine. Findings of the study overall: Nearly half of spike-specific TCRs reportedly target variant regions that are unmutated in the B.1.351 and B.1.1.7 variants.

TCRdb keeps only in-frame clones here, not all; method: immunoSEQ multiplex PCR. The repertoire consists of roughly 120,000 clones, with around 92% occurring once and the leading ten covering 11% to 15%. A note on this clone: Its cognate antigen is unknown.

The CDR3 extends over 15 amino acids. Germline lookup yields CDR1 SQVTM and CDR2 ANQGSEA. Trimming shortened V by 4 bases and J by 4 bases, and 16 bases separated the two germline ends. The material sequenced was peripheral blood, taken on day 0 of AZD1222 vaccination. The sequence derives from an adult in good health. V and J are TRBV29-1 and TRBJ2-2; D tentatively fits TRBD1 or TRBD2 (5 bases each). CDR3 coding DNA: TGCAGCGTTGGGGGAGTGGGGACGGGCACCGGGGAGCTGTTTTTT. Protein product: CSVGGVGTGTGELFF.